This T cell receptor beta chain was recorded in a study of PD-1 blockade in classical Hodgkin lymphoma. All patients relapsed after autologous stem cell transplantation, and brentuximab vedotin exposure varied. The CDR3 length is 16 residues. The ends were cut back, 1 base at V and 0 bases at J, with 10 bases in the middle. Germline V gene lookup returns CDR1 MDHEN and CDR2 SYDVKM. Generated by immunoSEQ multiplex PCR, the TCRdb table keeps only in-frame clones and is missing some. Counted here are under 95,000 clones, 92% occurring once; the ten biggest clones make up approximately 2.5%. This specimen was peripheral blood mononuclear cells (PBMCs), taken before the second cycle of nivolumab. The receptor comes from a human donor with classical Hodgkin lymphoma. The genes are TRBV28 and TRBJ1-5; D gene ambiguous. In nucleotides, the CDR3 is TGTGCCAGCAGTTTATCAGACGGCTATAGCAATCAGCCCCAGCATTTT. Translating it yields CASSLSDGYSNQPQHF.